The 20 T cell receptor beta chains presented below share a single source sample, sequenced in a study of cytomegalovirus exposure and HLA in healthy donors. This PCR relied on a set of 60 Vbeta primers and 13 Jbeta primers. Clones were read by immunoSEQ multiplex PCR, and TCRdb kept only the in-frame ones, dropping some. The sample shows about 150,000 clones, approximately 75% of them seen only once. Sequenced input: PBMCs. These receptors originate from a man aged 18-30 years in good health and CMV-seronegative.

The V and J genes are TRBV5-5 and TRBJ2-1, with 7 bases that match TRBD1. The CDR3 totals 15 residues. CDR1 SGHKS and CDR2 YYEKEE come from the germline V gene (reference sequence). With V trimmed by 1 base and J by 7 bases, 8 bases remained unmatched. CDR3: CASSLTGVIGNEQFF. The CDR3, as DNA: TGTGCCAGCAGCTTGACAGGGGTCATCGGTAATGAGCAGTTCTTC.

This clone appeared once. The CDR3 region is CASSDLAGPTISEQFF. The CDR3 DNA sequence: TGTGCCAGCAGTGATCTTGCGGGACCCACCATCTCAGAGCAGTTCTTC. The chain is built from TRBV6-1 and TRBJ2-1, with D possibly being TRBD2 (6 bases). Between the trimmed V and J ends, which lost 3 bases and 10 bases, there was a span of 22 bases. The germline CDR1 and CDR2 sequences are MNHNS and SASEGT. This CDR3 comprises 16 residues.

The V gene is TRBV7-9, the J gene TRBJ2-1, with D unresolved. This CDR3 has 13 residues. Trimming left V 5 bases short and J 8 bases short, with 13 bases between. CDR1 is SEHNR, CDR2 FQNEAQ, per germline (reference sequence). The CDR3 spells CASSEALWDEQFF. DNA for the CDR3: TGTGCCAGCAGCGAAGCGCTCTGGGATGAGCAGTTCTTC.

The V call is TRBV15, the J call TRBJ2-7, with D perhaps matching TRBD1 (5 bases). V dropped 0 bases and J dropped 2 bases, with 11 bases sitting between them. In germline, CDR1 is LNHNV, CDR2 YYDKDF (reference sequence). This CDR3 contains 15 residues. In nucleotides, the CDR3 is TGTGCCACCAGCAGAGATCCCATGGGGCCCTACGAGCAGTACGTC. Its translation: CATSRDPMGPYEQYV.

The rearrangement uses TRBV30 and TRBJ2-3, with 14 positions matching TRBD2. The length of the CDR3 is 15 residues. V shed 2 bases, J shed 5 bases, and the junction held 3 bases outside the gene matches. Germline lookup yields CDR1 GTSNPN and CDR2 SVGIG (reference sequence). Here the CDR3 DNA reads TGTGCCTGGAGTCGACTAGCGGGGGGGCGAGATACGCAGTATTTT. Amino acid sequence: CAWSRLAGGRDTQYF.

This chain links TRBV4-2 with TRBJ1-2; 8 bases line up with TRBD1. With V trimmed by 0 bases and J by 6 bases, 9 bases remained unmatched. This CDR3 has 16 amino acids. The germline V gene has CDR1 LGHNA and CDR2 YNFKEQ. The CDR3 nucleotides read TGTGCCAGCAGCCAAGATTTCCAACAGGGGGTAAATGGCTACACCTTC. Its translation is CASSQDFQQGVNGYTF.

Written as DNA, the CDR3 is TGCGCCAGCAGCATCGACAGGAGCTCCTACAATGAGCAGTTCTTC. This sequence encodes CASSIDRSSYNEQFF. V usage is TRBV5-1 and J usage is TRBJ2-1; weak D call: TRBD1 (6 bases). The length of the CDR3 is 15 residues. Deletions cut 4 bases from V and 0 bases from J, with 11 bases between. Germline V gene lookup returns CDR1 SGHRS and CDR2 YFSETQ.

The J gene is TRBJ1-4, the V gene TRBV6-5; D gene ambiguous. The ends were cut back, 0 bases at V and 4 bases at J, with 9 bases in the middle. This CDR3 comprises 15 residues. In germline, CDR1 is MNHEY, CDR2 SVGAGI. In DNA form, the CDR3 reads TGTGCCAGCAGTTACTCGAGGGTCCTTAATGAAAAACTGTTTTTT. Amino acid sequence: CASSYSRVLNEKLFF.

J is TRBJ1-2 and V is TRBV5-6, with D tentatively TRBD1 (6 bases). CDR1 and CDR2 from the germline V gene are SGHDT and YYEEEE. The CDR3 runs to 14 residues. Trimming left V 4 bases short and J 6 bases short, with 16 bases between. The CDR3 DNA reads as TGTGCCAGCAGCCCCTACAACAGGGTAGATGGCTACACCTTC. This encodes CASSPYNRVDGYTF.

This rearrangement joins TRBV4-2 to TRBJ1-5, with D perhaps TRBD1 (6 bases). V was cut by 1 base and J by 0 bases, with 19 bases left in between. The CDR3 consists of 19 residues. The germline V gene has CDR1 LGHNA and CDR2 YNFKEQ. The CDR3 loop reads CASSQVDLMGDTSNQPQHF. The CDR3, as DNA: TGTGCCAGCAGCCAAGTGGATCTAATGGGGGACACTAGCAATCAGCCCCAGCATTTT.

CDR3 bases: TGTGCCAGCAGCTTCGGGACAGGGGCCTACGAGCAGTACTTC. Protein: CASSFGTGAYEQYF. This chain links TRBV7-2 with TRBJ2-7; 10 nucleotides match TRBD1. The length of the CDR3 is 14 residues. The junction had 1 base not matched to a gene; V was cut back by 3 bases and J by 2 bases. CDR1 SGHTA and CDR2 FQGNSA come from the germline V gene.

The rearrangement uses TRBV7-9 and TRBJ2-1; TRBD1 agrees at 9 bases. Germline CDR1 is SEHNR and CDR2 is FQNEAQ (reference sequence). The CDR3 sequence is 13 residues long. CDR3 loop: CGAAGQGYNEQFF. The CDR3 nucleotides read TGTGGCGCGGCGGGACAGGGATACAATGAGCAGTTCTTC. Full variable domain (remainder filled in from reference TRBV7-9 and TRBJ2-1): DTGVSQNPRHKITKRGQNVTFRCDPISEHNRLYWYRQTLGQGPEFLTYFQNEAQLEKSRLLSDRFSAERPKGSFSTLEIQRTEQGDSAMYLCGAAGQGYNEQFFGPGTRLTVL.

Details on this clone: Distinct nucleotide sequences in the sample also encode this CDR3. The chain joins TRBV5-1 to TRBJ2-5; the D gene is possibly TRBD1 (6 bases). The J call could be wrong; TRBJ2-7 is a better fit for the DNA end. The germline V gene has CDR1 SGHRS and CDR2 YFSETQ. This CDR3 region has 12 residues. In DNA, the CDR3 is TGCGCCAGCAGCTTGGTAGGGGGCGAGCAGTACTTC. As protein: CASSLVGGEQYF.

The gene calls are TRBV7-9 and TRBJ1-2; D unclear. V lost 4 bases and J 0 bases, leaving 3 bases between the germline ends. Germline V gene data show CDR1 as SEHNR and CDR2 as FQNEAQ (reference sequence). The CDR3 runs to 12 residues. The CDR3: CASSYTNYGYTF. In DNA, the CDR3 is TGTGCCAGCAGCTATACTAACTATGGCTACACCTTC.

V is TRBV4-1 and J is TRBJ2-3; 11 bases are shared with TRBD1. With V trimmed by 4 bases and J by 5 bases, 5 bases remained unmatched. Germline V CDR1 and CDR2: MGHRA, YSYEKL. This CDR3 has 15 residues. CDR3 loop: CASSLEGTGGDTQYF. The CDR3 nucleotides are TGCGCCAGCAGCCTAGAAGGGACAGGGGGAGATACGCAGTATTTT.

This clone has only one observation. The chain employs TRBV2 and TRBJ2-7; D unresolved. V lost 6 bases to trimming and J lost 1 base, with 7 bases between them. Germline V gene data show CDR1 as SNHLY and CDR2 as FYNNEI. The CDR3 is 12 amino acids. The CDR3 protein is CASRQISYEQYF. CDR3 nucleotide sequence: TGTGCCAGCAGGCAGATTTCCTACGAGCAGTACTTC. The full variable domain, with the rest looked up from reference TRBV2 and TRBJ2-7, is EPEVTQTPSHQVTQMGQEVILRCVPISNHLYFYWYRQILGQKVEFLVSFYNNEISEKSEIFDDQFSVERPDGSNFTLKIRSTKLEDSAMYFCASRQISYEQYFGPGTRLTVT.

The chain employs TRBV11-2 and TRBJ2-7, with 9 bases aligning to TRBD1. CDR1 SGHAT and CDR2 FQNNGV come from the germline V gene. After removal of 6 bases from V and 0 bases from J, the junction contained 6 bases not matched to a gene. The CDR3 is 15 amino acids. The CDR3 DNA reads TGTGCCAGCAGTTTCACAGGGGGCGGCTCCTACGAGCAGTACGTC. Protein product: CASSFTGGGSYEQYV.

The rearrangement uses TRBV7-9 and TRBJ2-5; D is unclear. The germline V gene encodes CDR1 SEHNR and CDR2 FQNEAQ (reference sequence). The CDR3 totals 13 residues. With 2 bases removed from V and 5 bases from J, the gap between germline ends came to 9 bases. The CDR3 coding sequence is TGTGCCAGCAGCTTAATAGCCGTGGAGACCCAGTACTTC. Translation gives CASSLIAVETQYF.

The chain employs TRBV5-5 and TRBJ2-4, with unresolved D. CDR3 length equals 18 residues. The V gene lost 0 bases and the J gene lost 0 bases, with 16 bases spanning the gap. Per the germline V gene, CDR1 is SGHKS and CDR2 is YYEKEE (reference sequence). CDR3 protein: CASSLESSRFLAKNIQYF. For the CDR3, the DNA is TGTGCCAGCAGCTTGGAGTCGTCGCGGTTCCTAGCCAAAAACATTCAGTACTTC.

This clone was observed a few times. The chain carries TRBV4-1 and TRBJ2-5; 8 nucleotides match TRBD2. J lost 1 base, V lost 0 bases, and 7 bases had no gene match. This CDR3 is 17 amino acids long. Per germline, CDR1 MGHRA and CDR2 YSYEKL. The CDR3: CASSQDRGGPGQETQYF. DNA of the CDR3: TGCGCCAGCAGCCAAGATCGGGGGGGCCCAGGCCAAGAGACCCAGTACTTC.